A selection of T cell receptor beta chains follows, all from one sample in a study of blood T cell repertoires in COVID-19. Data came from immunoSEQ multiplex PCR; TCRdb stores just in-frame clones and leaves some out. The table shows 240,000 or so clones, with roughly 76% occurring only once. The sample consisted of peripheral blood. Receptor source: a woman older than 75 with COVID-19, enrolled during active disease. Each CDR3 is given with its conserved first and last residue. A D gene is named only where the DNA matches it firmly. The listing skips clone size in some rows; elsewhere it reads once, few, many or a size class.

v_gene	abundance	j_gene	d_gene	CDR3nt	CDR3aa
TRBV5-1	-	TRBJ1-1	-	TGCGCCAGCAGCAGAGGCACTGAAGCTTTCTTT	CASSRGTEAFF
TRBV9	-	TRBJ2-1	TRBD1	TGTGCCAGCAGCGTAAGGGGACAGGGACTTAATGAGCAGTTCTTC	CASSVRGQGLNEQFF
TRBV19	-	TRBJ1-2	-	TGTGCCAGTCTTGGGACAAACTTCTATGGCTACACCTTC	CASLGTNFYGYTF
TRBV28	-	TRBJ2-7	-	TGTGCCAGCAGTTTACTACAGTCCGGGCAGTACTTC	CASSLLQSGQYF
TRBV28	-	TRBJ1-3	TRBD1	TGTGCCAGCACCCTGGGACAGGGGGGCAGAGGAAACACCATATATTTT	CASTLGQGGRGNTIYF
TRBV11-3	-	TRBJ1-1	-	TGTGCCAGCAGCTTGAACAGTAACACTGAAGCTTTCTTT	CASSLNSNTEAFF
TRBV5-4	few	TRBJ1-5	-	TGTGCCAGCAGCTTGGGCGATCAGCCCCAGCATTTT	CASSLGDQPQHF
TRBV7-3	once	TRBJ2-3	-	TGTGCCAGCAGCCCGAACGGGCGGACTAGCACAGATACGCAGTATTTT	CASSPNGRTSTDTQYF
TRBV3-1/TRBV3-2	-	TRBJ1-4	-	TGTGCCAGCAGCCAAAGAGAAGAAAAACTGTTTTTT	CASSQREEKLFF
TRBV24-1	-	TRBJ2-1	TRBD2	TGTGCCACAACGGGAGGGTACAATGAGCAGTTCTTC	CATTGGYNEQFF
TRBV27	-	TRBJ1-1	-	TGTGCCAGCAGAATGACAGGAGGAAATGAAGCTTTCTTT	CASRMTGGNEAFF
TRBV4-1	many	TRBJ2-6	TRBD1	TGCGCCAGCAGCCAAGATCGTAAGACAGGGGATGGGGCCAACGTCCTGACTTTC	CASSQDRKTGDGANVLTF
TRBV19	-	TRBJ2-1	TRBD2	TGTGCCAGTAGTATAGTGGGGGACTATCACAATGAGCAGTTCTTC	CASSIVGDYHNEQFF
TRBV28	-	TRBJ2-7	-	TGTGCCAGCAGTTCCCCACCTACAGGCTCTTACGAGCAGTACTTC	CASSSPPTGSYEQYF
TRBV5-1	-	TRBJ1-1	TRBD1	TGCGCCAGCACTGTACAGGGGCCCCTGAACACTGAAGCTTTCTTT	CASTVQGPLNTEAFF
TRBV12-5	-	TRBJ1-1	-	TGTGCTAGTGGTTGCTGTACAGATGTCGGGGGGCGGAACACTGAAGCTTTCTTT	CASGCCTDVGGRNTEAFF
TRBV6-2/TRBV6-3	-	TRBJ2-7	TRBD2	TGTGCCAGCAGCCCTAGCGGGAGGTCCTACGAGCAGTACTTC	CASSPSGRSYEQYF
TRBV2	once	TRBJ1-4	-	TGTGCCAGCAGACGACAGTCCGGAGGGGAAAAACTGTTTTTT	CASRRQSGGEKLFF
TRBV6-1	-	TRBJ2-5	-	TGTGCCAGCAGTGAAGGTGGCCCCCAGTACTTC	CASSEGGPQYF
TRBV18	-	TRBJ1-1	-	TGTGCCAGCTCTCCCCCAGTTAAGAACACTGAAGCTTTCTTT	CASSPPVKNTEAFF
TRBV28	once	TRBJ1-6	-	TGTGCCAGCAGTGATCCCCGAGACAGGATTTTCCCACTCCACTTT	CASSDPRDRIFPLHF
TRBV7-8	few	TRBJ1-5	TRBD1	TGTGCCAGCAGCCCGGGACAGGGAGGCAATCAGCCCCAGCATTTT	CASSPGQGGNQPQHF
TRBV24-1	-	TRBJ2-7	TRBD1	TGTGCCACCAGTGTAGGGACAGGCATCTCCTACGAGCAGTACTTC	CATSVGTGISYEQYF
TRBV7-6	-	TRBJ2-7	TRBD1	TGTGCCAGCAGCCCGCAACCCAGACAGGGGTGGATTTACTTC	CASSPQPRQGWIYF
TRBV5-6	-	TRBJ2-1	TRBD1	TGTGCCAGCAGCCACCGGGACAGATCCTACAATGAGCAGTTCTTC	CASSHRDRSYNEQFF
TRBV6-5	-	TRBJ1-1	-	TGTGCCATTATCGGGGATCGCGCGACTGAAGCTTTCTTT	CAIIGDRATEAFF
TRBV5-4	-	TRBJ2-5	TRBD1	TGTGCCAGCAGCTCATCACAGGGGGCGGGCCAAGAGACCCAGTACTTC	CASSSSQGAGQETQYF
TRBV6-5	-	TRBJ2-7	-	TGTGCCAGCAGTTACCAGGCAGTCCCCTACGAGCAGTACTTC	CASSYQAVPYEQYF
TRBV6-5	-	TRBJ2-1	-	TGTGCCAGCAGGACCGCGGGCGGGGGCGATGAGCAGTTCTTC	CASRTAGGGDEQFF
TRBV11-3	-	TRBJ2-2	TRBD2	TGTGCCAGCAGCCTTAGCGGGGCAGACACCGGGGAGCTGTTTTTT	CASSLSGADTGELFF
TRBV20-1	-	TRBJ1-1	-	TGCAGTGCGGCGGTGGGTACTGAAGCTTTCTTT	CSAAVGTEAFF
TRBV6-6	-	TRBJ1-1	-	TGTGCCAGCAGTAAGACATTCAACACTGAAGCTTTCTTT	CASSKTFNTEAFF
TRBV2	-	TRBJ1-2	-	TGTGCCAGCAGTTCTTTCAGGGCGACCAACTATGGCTACACCTTC	CASSSFRATNYGYTF
TRBV5-1	-	TRBJ1-1	-	TGCGCCAGCAGCCCCCGTGATTCAGGGTCAAGGATCCGAGGCACTGAAGCTTTCTTT	CASSPRDSGSRIRGTEAFF
TRBV30	-	TRBJ1-5	-	TGTGCCTGGAGTCCCGGGGAGAATCAGCCCCAGCATTTT	CAWSPGENQPQHF
TRBV30	-	TRBJ1-4	-	TGTGCCTGGAGTGGGATCGGACTAGGAACTAATGAAAAACTGTTTTTT	CAWSGIGLGTNEKLFF
TRBV10-3	-	TRBJ1-1	-	TGTGCCATCAGTGAGTCGGCAGACACTGAAGCTTTCTTT	CAISESADTEAFF
TRBV7-9	-	TRBJ2-5	TRBD2	TGTGCCAGCAGTCGGACTAGCGGTGGTGAGACCCAGTACTTC	CASSRTSGGETQYF
TRBV19	-	TRBJ1-6	TRBD1	TGTGCCAGTAGTCGACAGGGAGGAAGTTCACCCCTCCACTTT	CASSRQGGSSPLHF
TRBV4-3	-	TRBJ2-1	-	TGCGCCAGCAGCCACGATATGAGAGACAATGAGCAGTTCTTC	CASSHDMRDNEQFF
TRBV30	-	TRBJ2-5	TRBD1	TGTGCCTGGAGTATCCAGGGGGCAGAGACCCAGTACTTC	CAWSIQGAETQYF
TRBV7-2	-	TRBJ2-7	TRBD2	TGTGCCAGCAGCGGGAGACTAGCGGGGGCCCCCGTGCAGTACTTC	CASSGRLAGAPVQYF
TRBV10-1	-	TRBJ2-3	TRBD2	TGCGCCAGCAGGCGGGGGGCCTCAGATACGCAGTATTTT	CASRRGASDTQYF
TRBV7-2	-	TRBJ2-1	TRBD2	TGTGCCAGCAGTTTACAACCGGGACTAGCGACCTACAATGAGCAGTTCTTC	CASSLQPGLATYNEQFF
TRBV2	-	TRBJ1-2	-	TGTGCCAGCAGAGGGACATCGACTAACCCCTATGGCTACACCTTC	CASRGTSTNPYGYTF
TRBV19	few	TRBJ1-5	TRBD1	TGTGCCAGTAAGGGACAGGTGCAGAGGCAGCCCCAGCATTTT	CASKGQVQRQPQHF
TRBV5-1	few	TRBJ1-2	-	TGCGCCAGCAGCTTGGAACAGAGTGGCTACACCTTC	CASSLEQSGYTF
TRBV29-1	-	TRBJ1-1	-	TGCAGCGTTGAACAGGGGCTCTGGAACACTGAAGCTTTCTTT	CSVEQGLWNTEAFF
TRBV3-1/TRBV3-2	few	TRBJ1-1	-	TGTGCCAGCACCAAACGGGGAGGGGACACTGAAGCTTTCTTT	CASTKRGGDTEAFF
TRBV11-2	-	TRBJ1-5	-	TGTGCCAGCAGCTTAGGCAGGGAGGTCCAGCCCCAGCATTTT	CASSLGREVQPQHF
TRBV5-6	-	TRBJ2-5	-	TGTGCCAGCAGCTTCGGAGCAGAAGAGACCCAGTACTTC	CASSFGAEETQYF
TRBV11-3	-	TRBJ1-5	-	TGTGCCAGCAGCTTCGCAAAACAGGGAACCCAGCCCCAGCATTTT	CASSFAKQGTQPQHF
TRBV12-3/TRBV12-4	-	TRBJ2-1	-	TGTGCCAGCAGTTTCAAGGGCGGGTCCCGGCAGTTCTTC	CASSFKGGSRQFF
TRBV20-1	few	TRBJ1-6	TRBD1	TGCAGTGCTAGTACGGCAGGGGGTGGTTCGGTACCCCTCCACTTT	CSASTAGGGSVPLHF
TRBV12-3/TRBV12-4	few	TRBJ1-5	-	TGTGCCAGCAGTTTTCCAGGAATCCAGCCCCAGCATTTT	CASSFPGIQPQHF
TRBV6-2/TRBV6-3	-	TRBJ1-1	-	TGTGCCAGCAGTTTACCCGGGACAAAGAACACTGAAGCTTTCTTT	CASSLPGTKNTEAFF
TRBV7-9	-	TRBJ2-2	-	TGTGCCAGCAGCTTAGGCGGAGTGAACACCGGGGAGCTGTTTTTT	CASSLGGVNTGELFF
TRBV5-1	-	TRBJ2-7	-	TGCGCCAGCAGCCCCGGGTCTGATTCCTACGAGCAGTACTTC	CASSPGSDSYEQYF
TRBV5-4	-	TRBJ2-5	-	TGTGCCAGCAGCTCGAACAGGGTGTCCGTAGAGACCCAGTACTTC	CASSSNRVSVETQYF